Listed below are T cell receptor beta chains from one sample, sequenced in a study of technical replicates of blood from a few donors. TCRdb's copy holds only in-frame clones and misses some; the assay was immunoSEQ multiplex PCR. The sample consists of about 15,000 clones, approximately 84% of them appearing once. Sequenced sample: PBMCs. The receptors originated from a human donor in good health. CDR3s include the opening cysteine and the closing phenylalanine or tryptophan.

11,TRBJ2-7,TRBV11-2,CASSVTYEQYF
12,TRBJ1-2,TRBV28,CASRQSNYGYTF
14,TRBJ2-7,TRBV5-4,CASSPGTTYYEQYF
16,TRBJ2-3,TRBV11-1,CASSTRGEGPSDTQYF
16,TRBJ2-3,TRBV19,CASSTPESGRADTQYF
15,TRBJ2-7,TRBV25-1,CASSDSTSGPYEQYF
17,TRBJ2-2,TRBV27,CASSLKPGGVGTGELFF
14,TRBJ2-5,TRBV5-4,CASELKGGQETQYF
13,TRBJ2-1,TRBV6-4,CASSEGQRSEQFF
15,TRBJ2-2,TRBV2,CASSRTRFNTGELFF
15,TRBJ2-3,TRBV7-2,CASSLQGISTDTQYF
16,TRBJ2-7,TRBV28,CASSPEKRQGLYEQYF
17,TRBJ2-1,TRBV13,CASSQPLGLALPIEQFF
15,TRBJ2-1,TRBV4-2,CASSQEVAGGDEQFF
19,TRBJ1-4,TRBV5-1,CASSQRSQGALGSHEKLFF
15,TRBJ2-2,TRBV10-2,CASSEDRVVPGELFF
16,TRBJ1-1,TRBV6-6,CASSRQGLGLNTEAFF
14,TRBJ2-1,TRBV29-1,CSVEEGVMGNEQFF
12,TRBJ1-2,TRBV28,CASSLLKSGYTF
14,TRBJ1-4,TRBV7-6,CASSYRGSNEKLFF
13,TRBJ1-1,TRBV7-9,CASSLQQGREAFF
16,TRBJ1-5,TRBV30,CAWSVLGRAGGGPQHF
12,TRBJ1-5,TRBV19,CASSPGSQPQHF
15,TRBJ2-7,TRBV6-5,CASSPTGGAVFEQYF
15,TRBJ1-3,TRBV15,CATSLGHDSGNTIYF
13,TRBJ2-5,TRBV6-1,CASVARQQETQYF
17,TRBJ1-2,TRBV5-1,CASSALPPGQSNYGYTF
11,TRBJ2-7,TRBV11-2,CASSSQGEEYF
17,TRBJ1-5,TRBV5-3,CARSPTEGARSNQPQHF
15,TRBJ2-1,TRBV27,CASTVTTGPRNEQFF
15,TRBJ2-1,TRBV6-1,CATYPGLAGYNEQFF
15,TRBJ2-3,TRBV7-3,CASSLTGQYTDTQYF
15,TRBJ1-5,TRBV7-8,CASSANRGPSQPQHF
14,TRBJ1-1,TRBV18,CASSWTGGGSEAFF
12,TRBJ1-2,TRBV5-1,CASSLSGDGYTF
14,TRBJ1-2,TRBV27,CASRRQGQGYGYTF
11,TRBJ2-1,TRBV18,CASSPETSQFF
14,TRBJ2-2,TRBV27,CASSFRPNTGELFF
11,TRBJ1-2,TRBV29-1,CSVLQNYGYTF
16,TRBJ2-6,TRBV4-2,CASSQDTNSGANVLTF
12,TRBJ1-2,TRBV28,CASSAQGSGYTF
14,TRBJ2-3,TRBV2,CASLAALATDTQYF
12,TRBJ1-1,TRBV2,CASSGQGAEAFF
15,TRBJ1-2,TRBV7-8,CASSLGGTGSWGYTF
13,TRBJ2-7,TRBV5-6,CASSLGPAYEQYF
16,TRBJ2-2,TRBV19,CASISGRRDNTGELFF
16,TRBJ2-5,TRBV7-9,CASSLDRGTGEETQYF
14,TRBJ2-7,TRBV5-1,CASSLTQGAREQYF
14,TRBJ2-1,TRBV10-3,CAISVEGALDEQFF
16,TRBJ2-5,TRBV7-7,CASSLALGQAQETQYF
13,TRBJ2-1,TRBV19,CASSIGQGGLQFF
13,TRBJ2-3,TRBV10-2,CASTPGGADTQYF